This T cell receptor beta chain comes out of a study of cytomegalovirus exposure and HLA in healthy donors. Germline V gene data show CDR1 as LGHNA and CDR2 as YNFKEQ. V lost 1 base, J lost 1 base, and 0 bases stayed unmatched. The length of the CDR3 is 15 residues. The PCR ran on 60 Vbeta and 13 Jbeta primers. Sequenced by immunoSEQ multiplex PCR; TCRdb stores in-frame clones only, minus some. The data show approximately 50,000 clones, about 57% seen once. The sample comprised PBMCs. This TCR derives from a human donor in good health. The V and J genes are TRBV4-2 and TRBJ2-3, with 9 positions matching TRBD2. The DNA for the CDR3 is TGTGCCAGCAGCCAAGCTAGCGGGGGCACAGATACGCAGTATTTT. This encodes CASSQASGGTDTQYF.